What follows are 4 T cell receptor beta chains derived from one specimen sequenced in a study of response to subunit inactivated influenza vaccine. TCRdb fed the RT-PCR reads into MiXCR, producing one record per CDR3 protein. In the table there are about 800,000 distinct CDR3 sequences, approximately 21% of which are singletons. The input for sequencing was PBMCs from blood, taken roughly 5 days after vaccination. Receptor source: a man between 50 and 59 years old who received an inactivated influenza vaccine.

The chain is built from TRBV7-9 and TRBJ2-2; TRBD2 might be the D (7 bases). Germline CDR1 SEHNR, CDR2 FQNEAQ (reference sequence). Trimming cost V 4 bases and J 9 bases, with 18 bases left between them. The CDR3 contains 15 residues. The CDR3 here is CASSSMRGGRWELFF. DNA for the CDR3: TGTGCCAGCAGCTCAATGAGGGGGGGGCGCTGGGAGCTGTTTTTT. Looking up the rest from reference TRBV7-9 and TRBJ2-2 gives the full variable domain: DTGVSQNPRHKITKRGQNVTFRCDPISEHNRLYWYRQTLGQGPEFLTYFQNEAQLEKSRLLSDRFSAERPKGSFSTLEIQRTEQGDSAMYLCASSSMRGGRWELFFGEGSRLTVL.

The V call is TRBV10-3, the J call TRBJ2-7; 11 nucleotides line up with TRBD2. The CDR3 runs 16 residues. CDR1 ENHRY and CDR2 SYGVKD come from the germline V gene. With V trimmed by 6 bases and J by 0 bases, 7 bases remained unmatched. The CDR3 spells CAISSRLAGNSYEQYF. The CDR3 region has the DNA TGTGCCATCAGCTCTAGACTAGCGGGGAACTCCTACGAGCAGTACTTC.

A word on this clonotype: Being one base from a much bigger clone, this may be a read error. J is TRBJ2-1 and V is TRBV7-2; D perhaps matches TRBD2 (6 bases). Germline V lookup: CDR1 SGHTA, CDR2 FQGNSA. This CDR3 contains 16 residues. The CDR3 loop is CASSLAQGLFSHEHFF. Here the CDR3 DNA reads TGTGCCAGCAGCTTAGCGCAGGGACTTTTTTCCCACGAGCATTTCTTC. The variable domain in full, with the rest retrieved from reference TRBV7-2 and TRBJ2-1, is GAGVSQSPSNKVTEKGKDVELRCDPISGHTALYWYRQSLGQGLEFLIYFQGNSAPDKSGLPSDRFSAERTGGSVSTLTIQRTQQEDSAVYLCASSLAQGLFSHEHFFGPGTRLTVL.

The CDR3: CSANLVGLAGVTDTQYF. Written as DNA, the CDR3 is TGCAGTGCTAATCTAGTTGGACTAGCGGGCGTCACAGATACGCAGTATTTT. The chain links TRBV20-1 to TRBJ2-3, with 11 bases that match TRBD2. CDR1 is DFQATT and CDR2 is SNEGSKA in the germline V gene (reference sequence). With 4 bases clipped from V and 2 bases from J, the junction kept 11 bases outside the gene matches. The CDR3 runs 17 residues.